These 32 T cell receptor beta chains came from one sample sequenced in a study of T cells in Graves' hyperthyroidism and ophthalmopathy. Researchers amplified the TCR beta CDR3 regions from RNA transcripts. A first-round RT-PCR of the TCR CDR3 used the HTBI primer set. TCRdb reanalysed the multiplex PCR reads using MiXCR and keeps one entry per CDR3 protein. Here the sample spans 550,000 to 600,000 distinct CDR3 sequences, 14% being singletons. Specimen: blood. These receptors were collected from a young woman with Graves' ophthalmopathy.

This clonotype was recorded a few times. A much larger clone sits a single nucleotide away, making a read error possible. The chain combines TRBV9 with TRBJ2-3; 7 bases line up with TRBD2. CDR3 length: 14 residues. The junction had 1 base not matched to a gene; V was cut back by 3 bases and J by 0 bases. Germline CDR1 is SGDLS and CDR2 is YYNGEE. In DNA form, the CDR3 reads TGTGCCAGCAGCGGTAGCGGGAGCACAGATACGCAGTATTTT. The encoded protein is CASSGSGSTDTQYF.

The chain uses TRBV19 and TRBJ2-7; tentative D call: TRBD2 (6 bases). The V and J ends lost 3 bases and 6 bases respectively, with 24 bases between them. The CDR3 runs 17 residues. CDR1 and CDR2 from the germline V gene are LNHDA and SQIVND (reference sequence). DNA for the CDR3: TGTGCCAGTAGTATTTATAAGGGGTTGACGGGAGAGGGCGAGCAGTACTTC. Residues: CASSIYKGLTGEGEQYF.

The gene calls are TRBV7-2 and TRBJ1-1; D is uncertain. This CDR3 is built from 15 residues. CDR1 is SGHTA, CDR2 FQGNSA, per germline. V was shortened by 1 base and J by 5 bases, with 14 bases between the two germline ends. DNA of the CDR3: TGTGCCAGCAGCTTAGGGTGGGTCGGAAGTACTGAAGCTTTCTTT. This sequence encodes CASSLGWVGSTEAFF.

Only a few counts were recorded for this clonotype. The chain links TRBV20-1 to TRBJ2-1; 8 bases agree with TRBD2. Germline V gene lookup returns CDR1 DFQATT and CDR2 SNEGSKA (reference sequence). The CDR3 has 17 residues. J gave up 10 bases and V 6 bases, and 23 bases lay outside the gene matches. CDR3 bases: TGCAGTGCCAATGGGGGGAAACCGGGACTAGTAGCGGGGGAGCAGTTCTTC. Its translation is CSANGGKPGLVAGEQFF.

The chain recombines TRBV10-2 with TRBJ1-2, with 9 bases lining up with TRBD1. The CDR3 sequence is 13 residues long. J was trimmed by 11 bases and V by 1 base; bases with no gene match: 5. Germline CDR1 reads WSHSY; CDR2 reads SAAADI. This CDR3 is CASSEFDRGVYTF. CDR3 sequence (DNA): TGCGCCAGCAGTGAGTTTGACAGGGGGGTATACACCTTC.

The DNA of the CDR3 is TGTGCCAGCAGTGGAAGAAGTGGCTACGAGCAGTACTTC. This sequence encodes CASSGRSGYEQYF. This rearrangement joins TRBV27 to TRBJ2-7; D is ambiguous. Trimming removed 5 bases from V and 3 bases from J, with 11 bases in between. This CDR3 has 13 amino acids. Germline V gene data show CDR1 as MNHEY and CDR2 as SMNVEV (reference sequence).

This clonotype has at least ten counts. This sequence joins TRBV7-3 and TRBJ2-1, with 7 bases aligning to TRBD2. Germline V lookup: CDR1 SGHTA, CDR2 FQGTGA. Unmatched junction bases numbered 7, after V lost 4 bases and J lost 4 bases. This CDR3 is 15 amino acids long. CDR3 sequence: CASSSGGVRYNEQFF. Written as DNA, the CDR3 is TGTGCCAGCAGCTCTGGGGGGGTCCGATACAATGAGCAGTTCTTC.

This clonotype appeared many times. The CDR3 spells CASSELDSINEKLFF. CDR3 nucleotides: TGTGCCAGCAGTGAATTGGACAGCATTAATGAAAAACTGTTTTTT. The chain is built from TRBV6-1 and TRBJ1-4, with D possibly matching TRBD1 (6 bases). The CDR3 consists of 15 residues. Per germline, CDR1 MNHNS and CDR2 SASEGT. Trimming removed 2 bases at V and 4 bases at J, with 11 bases between.

This clonotype has just a few counts. The chain has TRBV12-5 and TRBJ2-6; no firm D call. Germline V gene data show CDR1 as LGHNT and CDR2 as FRNRAP. CDR3 length: 18 amino acids. V lost 2 bases and J lost 0, with 14 bases in between. CDR3 bases: TGTGCTAGTGGTTTGAAGGGCCTCGGCTTCTCTGGGGCCAACGTCCTGACTTTC. The encoded protein is CASGLKGLGFSGANVLTF.

Ten or more counts support this clonotype. The gene calls are TRBV11-2 and TRBJ2-1; D gene ambiguous. This CDR3 has 14 amino acids. Trimming left V 1 base short and J 5 bases short, with 9 bases between. Germline lookup yields CDR1 SGHAT and CDR2 FQNNGV. CDR3 sequence: CASSLVGVNNEQFF. The DNA of the CDR3 is TGTGCCAGCAGCTTAGTTGGCGTTAACAATGAGCAGTTCTTC.

Ten or more counts support this clonotype. This rearrangement joins TRBV7-2 to TRBJ2-1, with 7 bases that match TRBD2. J gave up 0 bases and V 7 bases, and 6 bases lay outside the gene matches. This CDR3 contains 15 residues. In germline, CDR1 is SGHTA, CDR2 FQGNSA. The CDR3 DNA follows: TGTGCCAGCATGTTCGGGAGGAGCTCCTACAATGAGCAGTTCTTC. Residues: CASMFGRSSYNEQFF.

This clonotype was counted ten times or more. The V gene is TRBV2, the J gene TRBJ2-1; D is possibly TRBD2 (5 bases). The V end lost 1 base, the J end lost 6 bases, and 16 bases lay between the germline ends. Germline values: CDR1 SNHLY, CDR2 FYNNEI. This CDR3 has 16 residues. The CDR3 DNA reads TGTGCCAGCAGTGAAGTAGTAGGACTGGAATCCAATGAGCAGTTCTTC. Translating gives CASSEVVGLESNEQFF.

This clonotype was picked up a small number of times. The V gene is TRBV6-5, the J gene TRBJ1-1, with TRBD1 as a possible D gene (6 bases). Germline values: CDR1 MNHEY, CDR2 SVGAGI. The length of the CDR3 is 15 residues. The V and J ends lost 0 bases and 5 bases respectively, with 13 bases between them. The CDR3 DNA is TGTGCCAGCAGTTACTCGTTGGCAGGGGCGACTGAAGCTTTCTTT. Encoded protein: CASSYSLAGATEAFF.

This clonotype appeared many times. The CDR3 here is CASSFRALDTGELFF. CDR3 nucleotides: TGTGCCAGCAGCTTCAGGGCGTTGGACACCGGGGAGCTGTTTTTT. The rearrangement links TRBV11-2 to TRBJ2-2, with a possible D match to TRBD1 (5 bases). The ends were cut back, 3 bases at V and 3 bases at J, with 11 bases in the middle. This CDR3 is 15 amino acids long. Germline lookup yields CDR1 SGHAT and CDR2 FQNNGV.

Ten or more counts support this clonotype. The rearrangement uses TRBV12-3 or TRBV12-4 and TRBJ2-5; tentatively, D is TRBD1 (6 bases). The CDR3 is 14 residues long. The V gene lost 6 bases and the J gene lost 3 bases, with 14 bases spanning the gap. CDR3 DNA sequence: TGTGCCAGCAGGCCACTACGGACAGAAGAGACCCAGTACTTC. It specifies CASRPLRTEETQYF.

The chain links TRBV28 to TRBJ2-1; 10 nucleotides match TRBD2. V lost 7 bases, J lost 7 bases, and 10 bases stayed unmatched. Germline V lookup: CDR1 MDHEN, CDR2 SYDVKM. The CDR3 spans 15 residues. The CDR3, as DNA: TGTGCCAGCACTCCGACTAGCGGGCCTGGTAATGAGCAGTTCTTC. It yields the protein CASTPTSGPGNEQFF.

This clonotype has at least ten counts. J is TRBJ2-5 and V is TRBV6-6, with D maybe TRBD2 (6 bases). CDR3 size: 14 residues. Germline V gene data show CDR1 as MNHNY and CDR2 as SVGAGI (reference sequence). V dropped 2 bases and J dropped 6 bases, with 13 bases sitting between them. Written as DNA, the CDR3 is TGTGCCAGCAGTTACGGGTGGGGGGTGAAGACCCAGTACTTC. This codes for CASSYGWGVKTQYF.

V gene TRBV29-1 combines with J gene TRBJ1-5, with D uncertain. The germline CDR1 and CDR2 sequences are SQVTM and ANQGSEA. Trimming removed 1 base from V and 5 bases from J, with 12 bases in between. This CDR3 region has 14 residues. This CDR3 is CSVEAGRKDQPQHF. The CDR3 DNA sequence: TGCAGCGTTGAAGCCGGCAGGAAGGATCAGCCCCAGCATTTT. The whole variable domain, remainder taken from reference TRBV29-1 and TRBJ1-5, is SAVISQKPSRDICQRGTSLTIQCQVDSQVTMMFWYRQQPGQSLTLIATANQGSEATYESGFVIDKFPISRPNLTFSTLTVSNMSPEDSSIYLCSVEAGRKDQPQHFGDGTRLSIL.

This clonotype came up many times. The J gene is TRBJ2-1, the V gene TRBV24-1; D is unclear. V lost 2 bases to trimming and J lost 1 base, with 11 bases between them. Looked up from germline, CDR1 is KGHDR and CDR2 is SFDVKD. This CDR3 has 16 amino acids. As DNA, the CDR3 is TGTGCCACCAGTGATTCCAGATGGAGTTCCTACAATGAGCAGTTCTTC. Translating gives CATSDSRWSSYNEQFF.

This clonotype occurred a few times. The chain recombines TRBV4-3 with TRBJ1-3, with D uncertain. V was cut by 0 bases and J by 4 bases, with 4 bases left in between. The CDR3 has 13 residues. The germline V gene encodes CDR1 LGHNA and CDR2 YSLEER. CDR3: CASSQEEGNTIYF. CDR3 nucleotides: TGCGCCAGCAGCCAAGAGGAGGGAAACACCATATATTTT.

The chain combines TRBV30 with TRBJ1-2; D unclear. The CDR3 sequence is 12 residues long. Between the trimmed V and J ends, which lost 0 bases and 4 bases, there was a span of 6 bases. Germline assignment: CDR1 GTSNPN and CDR2 SVGIG (reference sequence). The CDR3 coding sequence is TGTGCCTGGAGTGTATCCAGCTATGGCTACACCTTC. Protein: CAWSVSSYGYTF.

This clonotype was found many times. The chain carries TRBV5-1 and TRBJ2-1, with D possibly being TRBD2 (5 bases). In germline, CDR1 is SGHRS, CDR2 YFSETQ. V lost 4 bases and J 5 bases, leaving 13 bases between the germline ends. The CDR3 contains 14 residues. CDR3 sequence: CASSTGLGNNEQFF. CDR3 DNA: TGCGCCAGCAGCACCGGACTTGGGAACAATGAGCAGTTCTTC.

This clonotype was observed many times. The CDR3 sequence: CASTRRQGVNYGYTF. The CDR3 coding sequence is TGTGCCAGCACGCGTAGACAGGGGGTAAACTATGGCTACACCTTC. The chain combines TRBV2 with TRBJ1-2, with 9 nucleotides matching TRBD1. After removal of 7 bases from V and 2 bases from J, the junction contained 8 bases not matched to a gene. Germline V gene sequence: CDR1 SNHLY, CDR2 FYNNEI. The CDR3 covers 15 residues.

This clonotype was counted only a few times. CDR3 residues: CSARATSTGGYAGYTF. The DNA for the CDR3 is TGCAGTGCTAGAGCCACCTCGACAGGGGGTTATGCTGGCTACACCTTC. The chain carries TRBV20-1 and TRBJ1-2, with 9 bases fitting TRBD1. V shed 1 base and J 7 bases; nucleotides not matched to a gene: 13. Germline CDR1 DFQATT, CDR2 SNEGSKA (reference sequence). This CDR3 comprises 16 residues.

In its sample, this clonotype was seen many times. V is TRBV12-3 or TRBV12-4 and J is TRBJ1-6; D is ambiguous. This CDR3 spans 15 amino acids. Trimming took 2 bases from V and 6 from J, leaving 11 bases between them. CDR3 amino acids: CASSLLRMGNSPLHF. CDR3 bases: TGTGCCAGCAGTTTACTACGGATGGGTAATTCACCCCTCCACTTT.

This clonotype showed up many times. The genes are TRBV3-1 and TRBJ2-1; unclear D gene. Per germline, CDR1 LGHDT and CDR2 YNNKEL (reference sequence). This CDR3 spans 12 amino acids. The V gene lost 4 bases and the J gene lost 5 bases, with 6 bases spanning the gap. CDR3 sequence reads: CASSRYNNEQFF. The CDR3 coding sequence is TGTGCCAGCAGCCGATACAACAATGAGCAGTTCTTC.

In its sample, this clonotype was seen a few times. J is TRBJ1-2 and V is TRBV6-1; the match to TRBD1 covers 8 bases. CDR1 and CDR2 (germline): MNHNS, SASEGT. After removal of 6 bases from V and 4 bases from J, the junction contained 7 bases not matched to a gene. CDR3 length: 14 residues. CDR3 nucleotide sequence: TGTGCCAGCAGCCAACAGGGGGGGGGCTATGGCTACACCTTC. Its translation: CASSQQGGGYGYTF.

A single count supports this clonotype. A much more abundant neighbour one base away suggests this may be a read error. The chain recombines TRBV2 with TRBJ2-5, with 7 bases aligning to TRBD2. The CDR3 consists of 15 residues. From germline, CDR1 is SNHLY and CDR2 FYNNEI. CDR3 in DNA: TGTGCCAGCAGTAAAATGGGACGGGGGGTGGAGACCCTGTACTTC. This codes for CASSKMGRGVETLYF.

This clonotype was detected ten times or more. The J gene is TRBJ2-3, the V gene TRBV11-2; TRBD2 agrees at 11 bases. V trimming: 4 bases; J trimming: 2 bases; junction bases outside the gene matches: 8. CDR1 SGHAT and CDR2 FQNNGV come from the germline V gene. The CDR3 loop spans 17 amino acids. CDR3 residues: CASSSAGTSGPTDTQYF. DNA of the CDR3: TGTGCCAGCAGCTCCGCCGGGACTAGCGGACCCACAGATACGCAGTATTTT. The full variable domain, its missing parts supplied by reference TRBV11-2 and TRBJ2-3, is EAGVAQSPRYKIIEKRQSVAFWCNPISGHATLYWYQQILGQGPKLLIQFQNNGVVDDSQLPKDRFSAERLKGVDSTLKIQPAKLEDSAVYLCASSSAGTSGPTDTQYFGPGTRLTVL.

The sample holds many counts of this clonotype. This chain uses TRBV7-8 with TRBJ2-3; 9 bases fit TRBD2. V lost 5 bases and J lost 4; bases outside the gene matches: 7. Per germline, CDR1 SGHVS and CDR2 FQNEAQ. The CDR3 covers 15 residues. Here the CDR3 reads CASSAAGGPSDTQYF. CDR3 sequence (DNA): TGTGCCAGCAGCGCCGCGGGAGGGCCCTCAGATACGCAGTATTTT.

This clonotype was recorded many times. The chain is built from TRBV6-5 and TRBJ1-1, with no clear D. Trimming took off 0 bases at V and 4 bases at J, with 6 bases between the two ends. Germline CDR1 MNHEY, CDR2 SVGAGI. This CDR3 is 13 amino acids long. CDR3 region: CASSYSEVTEAFF. CDR3 nucleotide sequence: TGTGCCAGCAGTTACTCGGAGGTCACTGAAGCTTTCTTT.

This clonotype showed up many times. J is TRBJ2-5 and V is TRBV29-1, with TRBD2 matching 10 bases. V was pared by 5 bases and J by 0 bases, with 6 bases of the junction left unmatched. The CDR3 has 15 residues. Germline V gene sequence: CDR1 SQVTM, CDR2 ANQGSEA. DNA of the CDR3: TGCAGCGTTCTGGGCACTAGCGGGGACCAAGAGACCCAGTACTTC. This codes for CSVLGTSGDQETQYF.